These 21 T cell receptor beta chains were sequenced from one sample in a study of T cells in Graves' hyperthyroidism and ophthalmopathy. Amplified regions were TCR beta CDR3 sequences from RNA transcripts. The study used the HTBI primer set for a first-round RT-PCR of the TCR CDR3. TCRdb redid the calling of the multiplex PCR reads with MiXCR, one entry per CDR3 protein. The sample shows some 500,000 distinct CDR3 sequences, approximately 15% of them seen only once. The sequenced sample consisted of blood. Receptor source: a woman aged 18-35 years with Graves' hyperthyroidism.

This chain joins TRBV6-1 and TRBJ1-1; D is unclear. The CDR3 extends over 13 amino acids. Per germline, CDR1 MNHNS and CDR2 SASEGT. Trimming took 2 bases from V and 1 from J, leaving 5 bases between them. The CDR3 nucleotides are TGTGCCAGCAGTGAAAGGCAGAACACTGAAGCTTTCTTT. It translates to CASSERQNTEAFF.

The rearrangement uses TRBV29-1 and TRBJ1-2, with TRBD1 as a possible D gene (5 bases). Trimming stripped 2 bases from V and 2 bases from J, with 12 bases between. The CDR3 length is 14 residues. The germline gives CDR1 SQVTM, CDR2 ANQGSEA. The chain's CDR3 is CSVEPPTANYGYTF. Here the CDR3 DNA reads TGCAGCGTTGAACCCCCGACAGCCAACTATGGCTACACCTTC.

This clonotype was detected ten times or more. V and J are TRBV5-1 and TRBJ1-4; D remains unclear. The germline V gene has CDR1 SGHRS and CDR2 YFSETQ. V was shortened by 6 bases and J by 0 bases, with 12 bases between the two germline ends. There are 15 residues in the CDR3. For the CDR3, the DNA is TGCGCCAGCAAGTGGGAAGGAGCAACTAATGAAAAACTGTTTTTT. As protein: CASKWEGATNEKLFF.

This clonotype has ten or more counts. J is TRBJ1-1 and V is TRBV3-1; TRBD1 agrees at 9 bases. There are 17 residues in the CDR3. Germline assignment: CDR1 LGHDT and CDR2 YNNKEL (reference sequence). Trimming removed 1 base from V and 0 bases from J; junction bases left unmatched: 6. The CDR3 here is CASSQATGGRMNTEAFF. The DNA of the CDR3 is TGTGCCAGCAGCCAAGCGACAGGGGGGAGGATGAACACTGAAGCTTTCTTT. The entire variable domain, with the rest obtained from reference TRBV3-1 and TRBJ1-1, is as follows: DTAVSQTPKYLVTQMGNDKSIKCEQNLGHDTMYWYKQDSKKFLKIMFSYNNKELIINETVPNRFSPKSPDKAHLNLHINSLELGDSAVYFCASSQATGGRMNTEAFFGQGTRLTVV.

This clonotype has just a few counts. The chain couples TRBV6-1 to TRBJ2-2, with unresolved D. This CDR3 is 14 amino acids long. V was trimmed by 3 bases and J by 6 bases, leaving 11 bases between them. Per germline, CDR1 MNHNS and CDR2 SASEGT. CDR3 coding DNA: TGTGCCAGCAGTGATCTTTCGTGGGCCGGGGAGCTGTTTTTT. It is translated as CASSDLSWAGELFF.

This clonotype was recorded at least ten times. The rearrangement joins TRBV25-1 to TRBJ2-3; 11 bases are a match to TRBD2. The J segment lost 5 bases and the V segment lost 5 bases, leaving 6 bases of the junction unmatched. CDR1 is MGHDK and CDR2 is SYGVNS in the germline V gene. The CDR3 covers 15 residues. CDR3: CASSLLAGVGDTQYF. DNA of the CDR3: TGTGCCAGCAGTTTACTAGCGGGAGTGGGAGATACGCAGTATTTT.

This clonotype appeared a few times. The chain has TRBV7-9 and TRBJ2-1; D could derive from TRBD1 or TRBD2 (5 bases each). Germline loops: CDR1 SEHNR, CDR2 FQNEAQ (reference sequence). The CDR3 sequence is 15 residues long. V was pared by 1 base and J by 13 bases, with 20 bases between. CDR3 region: CASSLGRGAVELQFF. CDR3 in DNA: TGTGCCAGCAGCTTAGGTCGAGGGGCCGTAGAACTACAGTTCTTC.

The chain couples TRBV19 to TRBJ2-7, with D maybe TRBD1 (7 bases). The length of the CDR3 is 14 residues. Deletions cut 10 bases from V and 0 bases from J, with 16 bases between. Germline V gives CDR1 LNHDA, CDR2 SQIVND (reference sequence). The CDR3 DNA sequence: TGTGCCATCCCGAGGAGGGACAGCTCCTACGAGCAGTACTTC. Encoded protein: CAIPRRDSSYEQYF.

A few counts support this clonotype. This chain connects TRBV5-5 to TRBJ2-3; D is tentatively TRBD1 or TRBD2 (5 bases each). The CDR3 runs 14 residues. Germline-derived CDR1 and CDR2 are SGHKS and YYEKEE (reference sequence). V was trimmed by 4 bases and J by 0 bases, leaving 9 bases between them. This CDR3 reads CASSVRDSTDTQYF. The CDR3 bases are TGTGCCAGCAGCGTCCGGGACAGCACAGATACGCAGTATTTT.

In this sample, this clonotype turned up many times. This sequence joins TRBV2 and TRBJ2-1; 10 bases are a match to TRBD1. Germline V gene sequence: CDR1 SNHLY, CDR2 FYNNEI. Trimming took 0 bases from V and 7 from J; bases not matched to a gene: 3. The CDR3 consists of 15 residues. The CDR3 DNA follows: TGTGCCAGCAGTGAAGCGGCGGGACAGGGGAATGAGCAGTTCTTC. It specifies CASSEAAGQGNEQFF.

This clonotype has a count of ten or more. The chain uses TRBV19 and TRBJ2-7, with a tentative D call TRBD1 (6 bases). Germline values: CDR1 LNHDA, CDR2 SQIVND (reference sequence). The CDR3 runs to 15 residues. Trimming stripped 2 bases from V and 2 bases from J, with 13 bases between. CDR3 in amino acids: CASSIQGRGTYEQYF. CDR3 DNA sequence: TGTGCCAGTAGTATACAGGGGAGAGGGACCTACGAGCAGTACTTC.

This clonotype was detected ten times or more. V gene TRBV12-3 or TRBV12-4 combines with J gene TRBJ2-7; no reliable D call. V was cut by 8 bases and J by 4 bases, with 9 bases left in between. CDR3 length equals 11 residues. The CDR3 spells CASSNRYEQYV. The CDR3 DNA is TGTGCCAGCTCAAACCGATACGAGCAGTACGTC.

This clonotype was counted at least ten times. The chain is built from TRBV9 and TRBJ2-1; 9 nucleotides agree with TRBD2. The CDR3 contains 17 residues. The germline V gene has CDR1 SGDLS and CDR2 YYNGEE. J lost 7 bases, V lost 0 bases, and 11 bases had no gene match. CDR3 in amino acids: CASSVEASGISSNEQFF. For the CDR3, the DNA is TGTGCCAGCAGCGTAGAGGCTAGCGGGATTTCGTCGAATGAGCAGTTCTTC.

On this clonotype: Sequence at one end of the junction differs from germline and may be a read error. The V and J genes are TRBV18 and TRBJ1-1; 9 nucleotides align to TRBD1. The CDR3 has 14 residues. Germline-derived CDR1 and CDR2 are KGHSH and LQKENI. The CDR3, as DNA: TGTGCCAGCTCAACACAGGGGGCCAACATTGAAGCTTTCTTT. The encoded protein is CASSTQGANIEAFF.

This clonotype was picked up a small number of times. The V gene is TRBV9, the J gene TRBJ2-2; D is possibly TRBD2 (6 bases). Germline V gives CDR1 SGDLS, CDR2 YYNGEE. V was shortened by 10 bases and J by 0 bases, with 13 bases between the two germline ends. The CDR3 loop spans 14 amino acids. CDR3 protein: CALGERANTGELFF. The CDR3 DNA sequence: TGTGCCCTGGGCGAGCGGGCGAACACCGGGGAGCTGTTTTTT.

This clonotype was detected ten times or more. The gene calls are TRBV2 and TRBJ2-5; 9 positions match TRBD2. CDR3 size: 18 residues. After removal of 1 base from V and 5 bases from J, the junction contained 14 bases not matched to a gene. CDR1 is SNHLY and CDR2 is FYNNEI in the germline V gene. The CDR3 nucleotides are TGTGCCAGCAGTGAAGAGAAAGGTTTAGCGGGAGAGGGGGAGACCCAGTACTTC. Translation: CASSEEKGLAGEGETQYF.

This clonotype was counted a few times. The CDR3 DNA reads TGTGCCTGGAGACAACCGGGACACCGGGGGCAGCCCCAGCATTTT. Protein: CAWRQPGHRGQPQHF. The chain has TRBV30 and TRBJ1-5; a weak D match, TRBD1 (6 bases). The length of the CDR3 is 15 residues. V was pared by 3 bases and J by 7 bases, with 19 bases between. Germline V gene sequence: CDR1 GTSNPN, CDR2 SVGIG (reference sequence).

About this clonotype itself: A clone one base away is much larger, so this may be a read error. The chain couples TRBV27 to TRBJ2-1; the match to TRBD2 covers 12 bases. Germline values: CDR1 MNHEY, CDR2 SMNVEV (reference sequence). V lost 6 bases, J lost 10 bases, and 10 bases stayed unmatched. This CDR3 has 15 residues. CDR3 loop: CASSPTGLAGYEQFF. The CDR3 coding sequence is TGTGCCAGCAGCCCTACGGGACTAGCGGGTTACGAGCAGTTCTTC.

This clonotype was recorded many times. This chain links TRBV9 with TRBJ1-6, with TRBD1 matching 10 bases. V was clipped by 3 bases and J by 9 bases; unmatched bases: 3. The CDR3 is 14 amino acids. Germline V gene sequence: CDR1 SGDLS, CDR2 YYNGEE. The CDR3 loop is CASSAGTGVSPLHF. The CDR3 nucleotides are TGTGCCAGCAGCGCTGGGACAGGGGTTTCACCCCTCCACTTT.

This chain links TRBV11-2 with TRBJ2-2, with TRBD1 matching 7 bases. There are 15 residues in the CDR3. The germline V gene has CDR1 SGHAT and CDR2 FQNNGV. The V gene end was trimmed by 3 bases and the J gene end by 0 bases; junction bases not matched to a gene: 1. Written as DNA, the CDR3 is TGTGCCAGCAGCTTGGACAGGTCGAACACCGGGGAGCTGTTTTTT. Amino acid sequence: CASSLDRSNTGELFF.

This clonotype was observed at least ten times. V is TRBV3-1 and J is TRBJ2-1, with 13 bases aligning to TRBD2. There are 18 residues in the CDR3. Germline assignment: CDR1 LGHDT and CDR2 YNNKEL (reference sequence). J was trimmed by 1 base and V by 3 bases; bases with no gene match: 6. This CDR3 is CASSHSPTSGRSYNEQFF. CDR3 sequence (DNA): TGTGCCAGCAGCCATTCCCCGACTAGCGGGAGGTCCTACAATGAGCAGTTCTTC.